The next 28 T cell receptor beta chains were all read from a single sample in a study of blood T cells in healthy people across ages (dated by TCRdb to about 2015). The library was obtained by 5' RACE. Sequencing took place on an Illumina HiSeq 2500. The second PCR ran for about 6 to 12 cycles and used a J-beta primer mix along with a sample-barcoded 5' primer. TCRdb reanalyzed the raw reads on its own, using fastp at Q25 for trimming and MiXCR for clone calling, and kept in-frame beta chains. Each record represents a unique CDR3 protein, reported with the most common genes and DNA among its rows. Across this sample there are 780,000 or so distinct CDR3 sequences, with approximately 60% seen only once. The ten largest clones add up to roughly 25% of the sample. The specimen was blood. These receptor sequences come from a man aged 40-49 years in good health.

A few counts support this clonotype. The chain employs TRBV20-1 and TRBJ2-7; 7 nucleotides match TRBD1. Germline V gene data show CDR1 as DFQATT and CDR2 as SNEGSKA (reference sequence). Trimming at V came to 5 bases and at J to 6 bases, leaving 1 base not matched to a gene. The CDR3 is 10 amino acids. The CDR3 region is CSAYRGEQYF. As DNA, the CDR3 is TGCAGTGCTTACAGGGGCGAGCAGTACTTC.

This clonotype was found once. This chain links TRBV2 with TRBJ2-3; D perhaps matches TRBD1 (5 bases). This CDR3 has 15 amino acids. From germline, CDR1 is SNHLY and CDR2 FYNNEI. Trimming took 7 bases from V and 4 from J, leaving 18 bases between them. The CDR3 sequence: CASNTQGLEADTQYF. For the CDR3, the DNA is TGTGCCAGCAACACCCAGGGCCTAGAGGCAGATACGCAGTATTTT.

The chain uses TRBV20-1 and TRBJ2-3, with 8 bases identical to TRBD2. The junction had 12 bases not matched to a gene; V was cut back by 6 bases and J by 4 bases. The CDR3 length is 15 residues. Germline CDR1 reads DFQATT; CDR2 reads SNEGSKA (reference sequence). This CDR3 is CSAPNRGGRADTQYF. In DNA, the CDR3 is TGCAGTGCCCCGAACCGGGGGGGCCGTGCAGATACGCAGTATTTT.

The rearrangement joins TRBV28 to TRBJ2-3; 7 bases fit TRBD1. Germline CDR1 is MDHEN and CDR2 is SYDVKM. Trimming took 2 bases from V and 10 from J; bases not matched to a gene: 3. The CDR3 has 12 residues. CDR3 amino acids: CASSLGQVPQYF. For the CDR3, the DNA is TGTGCCAGCAGTTTAGGACAGGTTCCGCAGTATTTT.

The gene calls are TRBV29-1 and TRBJ2-7; D is ambiguous. The J call may be faulty, since TRBJ2-5 better matches the DNA end. CDR1 and CDR2 (germline): SQVTM, ANQGSEA. This CDR3 spans 15 amino acids. CDR3 bases: TGCAGCGTTGAAGATCGATCCGGCCTCGAGGAGACCCAGTACTTC. Protein sequence: CSVEDRSGLEETQYF.

This chain uses TRBV2 with TRBJ1-2; no definite D call. Germline loops: CDR1 SNHLY, CDR2 FYNNEI. Trimming stripped 2 bases from V and 7 bases from J, with 8 bases between. CDR3 length: 12 residues. The CDR3 DNA is TGTGCCAGCAGTGAAAATACGGCTGGCTACACCTTC. Its protein product is CASSENTAGYTF.

This clonotype came up many times. CDR3 DNA sequence: TGCAGCGTTGAACCTATTGGGGGACCCCATTACGAGCAGTACTTC. The encoded protein is CSVEPIGGPHYEQYF. The gene calls are TRBV29-1 and TRBJ2-7; perhaps D is TRBD1 or TRBD2 (5 bases each). This CDR3 is built from 15 residues. V lost 2 bases and J 4 bases, leaving 18 bases between the germline ends. Germline V gene data show CDR1 as SQVTM and CDR2 as ANQGSEA.

The chain joins TRBV28 to TRBJ2-5, with 9 positions matching TRBD1. The V and J ends lost 10 bases and 4 bases, in that order; junction bases with no gene match: 10. This CDR3 comprises 14 residues. Per the germline V gene, CDR1 is MDHEN and CDR2 is SYDVKM. The CDR3: CATQARTGAETQYF. CDR3 DNA: TGTGCCACTCAGGCGAGGACAGGGGCAGAGACCCAGTACTTC.

The chain has TRBV6-6 and TRBJ1-5, with D possibly being TRBD1 (6 bases). V lost 6 bases to trimming and J lost 6 bases, with 15 bases between them. Germline CDR1 MNHNY, CDR2 SVGAGI (reference sequence). The CDR3 spans 14 residues. The CDR3 loop is CASRPFKGGQPQHF. For the CDR3, the DNA is TGTGCCAGCAGACCTTTCAAGGGGGGTCAGCCCCAGCATTTT.

The rearrangement links TRBV12-3 or TRBV12-4 to TRBJ2-5; D possibly uses TRBD1 or TRBD2 (5 bases each). CDR3 length equals 14 residues. The germline V and J ends were trimmed by 6 bases and 7 bases, with 18 bases remaining between them. For the CDR3, the DNA is TGTGCCAGCAGATCGATCGACAGTGGGGGGACCCAGTACTTC. Its translation is CASRSIDSGGTQYF.

V and J are TRBV4-2 and TRBJ1-1, with TRBD1 as a possible D gene (5 bases). Deletions cut 0 bases from V and 6 bases from J, with 11 bases between. This CDR3 comprises 14 residues. The germline V gene encodes CDR1 LGHNA and CDR2 YNFKEQ. CDR3 DNA sequence: TGTGCCAGCAGCCAAGAACCTCGGGACCCTGAAGCTTTCTTT. Translation gives CASSQEPRDPEAFF.

A single count supports this clonotype. The chain is built from TRBV7-2 and TRBJ2-6; D is perhaps TRBD1 (6 bases). Trimming removed 7 bases at V and 1 base at J, with 20 bases between. This CDR3 is 18 amino acids long. Germline V gene sequence: CDR1 SGHTA, CDR2 FQGNSA. The CDR3 region has the DNA TGTGCCAGCATCCAAGACAGGTTGGGAGTATCTGGGGCCAACGTCCTGACTTTC. Its protein product is CASIQDRLGVSGANVLTF. The full variable domain, in which reference TRBV7-2 and TRBJ2-6 provide the parts outside the CDR3, is GAGVSQSPSNKVTEKGKDVELRCDPISGHTALYWYRQSLGQGLEFLIYFQGNSAPDKSGLPSDRFSAERTGGSVSTLTIQRTQQEDSAVYLCASIQDRLGVSGANVLTFGAGSRLTVL.

This clonotype was detected only once. DNA of the CDR3: TGTGCCAGCAGCTTACTGATCAGGGGAAAATTGTATAATTCACCCCTCCACTTT. The encoded protein is CASSLLIRGKLYNSPLHF. V is TRBV7-6 and J is TRBJ1-6; weak D call: TRBD1 (6 bases). The germline CDR1 and CDR2 sequences are SGHVS and FNYEAQ. Trimming stripped 2 bases from V and 4 bases from J, with 18 bases between. This CDR3 is built from 18 residues.

The V call is TRBV12-3 or TRBV12-4, the J call TRBJ1-2; tentatively, D is TRBD1 (5 bases). Trimming stripped 6 bases from V and 4 bases from J, with 15 bases between. The CDR3 has 14 amino acids. This chain's CDR3 is CASRPVGGTYGYTF. The CDR3 DNA reads as TGTGCCAGCAGACCTGTGGGAGGGACCTATGGCTACACCTTC.

The CDR3 loop reads CASSSAGTGTYNEQFF. The CDR3 DNA sequence: TGTGCCAGCAGCTCGGCCGGGACAGGGACGTACAATGAGCAGTTCTTC. The rearrangement links TRBV7-2 to TRBJ2-1; 9 positions match TRBD1. Trimming cost V 4 bases and J 4 bases; bases outside gene matches: 8. CDR1 and CDR2 from the germline V gene are SGHTA and FQGNSA. CDR3 length: 16 amino acids.

The rearrangement links TRBV10-3 to TRBJ2-1; D not resolved. The CDR3 extends over 13 amino acids. Trimming cost V 6 bases and J 7 bases, with 13 bases left between them. Germline V CDR1 and CDR2: ENHRY, SYGVKD. Here the CDR3 reads CAIRPLHTNEQFF. The CDR3 DNA sequence: TGTGCCATCAGGCCGTTACATACGAATGAGCAGTTCTTC.

The chain uses TRBV6-5 and TRBJ2-5; possibly TRBD2 for D (5 bases). Trimming removed 2 bases from V and 11 bases from J, with 15 bases in between. CDR3 length: 13 residues. Germline V CDR1 and CDR2: MNHEY, SVGAGI. The CDR3 DNA sequence: TGTGCCAGCAGTTACAATTGGGGTGGGGAGCAGTACTTC. This translates into CASSYNWGGEQYF.

Here the CDR3 DNA reads TGTGCCAGCAGCTTAGCAATTCGACTAGCGGGGGGGGAACAGTTCTTC. It yields the protein CASSLAIRLAGGEQFF. The chain recombines TRBV7-6 with TRBJ2-1, with 14 bases fitting TRBD2. Germline V CDR1 and CDR2: SGHVS, FNYEAQ. CDR3 length: 16 amino acids. Trimming took 0 bases from V and 13 from J; bases not matched to a gene: 8.

This chain connects TRBV20-1 to TRBJ2-4, with D tentatively TRBD1 (8 bases). TRBJ2-5 matches the DNA end more closely, so the J call is doubtful. Germline CDR1 and CDR2: DFQATT and SNEGSKA (reference sequence). This CDR3 region has 12 residues. The CDR3 region is CSAAQGGETQYF. The CDR3 nucleotides read TGCAGTGCCGCACAGGGGGGGGAGACCCAGTACTTC.

The genes are TRBV4-3 and TRBJ2-7; tentatively, D is TRBD2 (6 bases). The CDR3 has 15 residues. V was cut by 0 bases and J by 0 bases, with 9 bases left in between. Germline V lookup: CDR1 LGHNA, CDR2 YSLEER. Here the CDR3 reads CASSQERGPSYEQYF. As DNA, the CDR3 is TGCGCCAGCAGCCAAGAGCGGGGCCCCTCCTACGAGCAGTACTTC.

The chain recombines TRBV20-1 with TRBJ2-3, with 7 nucleotides matching TRBD1. CDR3 length: 15 residues. CDR1 and CDR2 from the germline V gene are DFQATT and SNEGSKA (reference sequence). V lost 6 bases to trimming and J lost 5 bases; unmatched junction nucleotides: 14. The chain's CDR3 is CSASTGAPPGDTQYF. CDR3 in DNA: TGCAGTGCCTCTACAGGGGCACCTCCAGGAGATACGCAGTATTTT.

The chain uses TRBV4-3 and TRBJ2-1; 8 bases are a match to TRBD2. The trim removed 4 bases at V and 1 base at J, leaving 9 bases unmatched. Germline CDR1 LGHNA, CDR2 YSLEER. The CDR3 has 17 residues. The CDR3 region is CASSPGPAGVSYNEQFF. The DNA for the CDR3 is TGCGCCAGCAGCCCTGGACCAGCGGGAGTATCCTACAATGAGCAGTTCTTC.

The chain links TRBV7-3 to TRBJ2-1; 10 positions agree with TRBD1. Germline CDR1 reads SGHTA; CDR2 reads FQGTGA. V gave up 4 bases and J gave up 7 bases; unmatched junction bases: 19. The CDR3 runs to 19 residues. CDR3 nucleotide sequence: TGTGCCAGCAGCTCCGGTCGAAAAGGGACAGGGGAGACACGGAATGAGCAGTTCTTC. As protein: CASSSGRKGTGETRNEQFF.

A single count supports this clonotype. The chain recombines TRBV7-2 with TRBJ2-3; D is tentatively TRBD1 or TRBD2 (5 bases each). The germline CDR1 and CDR2 sequences are SGHTA and FQGNSA. Trimming removed 4 bases from V and 10 bases from J, with 12 bases in between. This CDR3 is 12 amino acids long. The CDR3 sequence: CASSSPGPAQYF. The CDR3 DNA is TGTGCCAGCAGCTCTCCGGGGCCCGCGCAGTATTTT.

This clonotype was counted between two and nine times. This chain connects TRBV21-1 to TRBJ1-4; TRBD1 is taken as the D call from the table, unchecked against the DNA. TRBV21-1 is termed a pseudogene. The CDR3 totals 21 residues. The CDR3 here is CASSKAPRTGHDLATNEKLFF. In nucleotides, the CDR3 is TGTGCCAGCAGCAAAGCCCCTAGGACAGGACACGATCTTGCAACTAATGAAAAACTGTTTTTT.

With respect to this clonotype: Sequence at one end of the junction differs from germline and may be a read error. This rearrangement joins TRBV4-1 to TRBJ1-2, with a possible D match to TRBD1 (6 bases). Germline CDR1 is MGHRA and CDR2 is YSYEKL. The length of the CDR3 is 13 residues. Here the CDR3 DNA reads TGCGCCAGCACGGCAGGGGATAACTATGGCTGCACCTTC. This codes for CASTAGDNYGCTF.

The genes are TRBV7-2 and TRBJ1-5; TRBD1 is a possible D gene (5 bases). Germline-derived CDR1 and CDR2 are SGHTA and FQGNSA. The CDR3 consists of 15 residues. Between the trimmed V and J ends, which lost 4 bases and 4 bases, there was a span of 14 bases. CDR3: CASSSSGARNQPQHF. The CDR3 DNA reads TGTGCCAGCAGCTCCAGTGGGGCTCGGAATCAGCCCCAGCATTTT.

The chain joins TRBV24-1 to TRBJ2-4; D is undetermined. TRBJ2-5 matches the DNA end more closely, so the J call is doubtful. This CDR3 is built from 18 residues. Germline CDR1 KGHDR, CDR2 SFDVKD. The CDR3 spells CATPTRPRQTYFQETQYF. The CDR3 DNA is TGTGCCACCCCGACCCGCCCAAGGCAGACCTATTTTCAAGAGACCCAGTACTTC.